The sequence of this TCR beta chain was determined in a study of a mutant IDH1 vaccine in newly diagnosed glioma. Libraries were prepared by immunoSEQ multiplex PCR; TCRdb keeps only in-frame clonotypes and omits some of them. The table includes more than 55,000 clones, roughly 84% detected once. To note about this clone: Its antigen is still unknown.

Time point given: week 35, safety follow-up. The content of each vaccine dose was 300 ug of mutant IDH1 20-mer peptide, and topical imiquimod accompanied it. Trimming stripped 4 bases from V and 7 bases from J, with 11 bases between. CDR3 length: 12 residues. CDR1 is SGHRS, CDR2 YFSETQ, per germline. V is TRBV5-1 and J is TRBJ1-2; the D is unclear. This TCR was sampled from a man aged 30-40 years with glioma. Sequencing used PBMCs, obtained from a glioma patient whose treatment included an IDH1 peptide vaccine. The DNA of the CDR3 is TGCGCCAGCAGCACCGACAAATTTGGCTACACCTTC. The encoded protein is CASSTDKFGYTF.